The 14 T cell receptor beta chains below come from one sample, sequenced in a study of blood T cells in healthy people across ages. Primed by a sample-barcoded 5' primer and a J-beta primer mix, a second PCR proceeded for 7 to 11 cycles. A single record per CDR3 protein comes from TCRdb applying MiXCR to the 5' RACE reads. This table holds about 680,000 distinct CDR3 sequences, roughly 49% found once. The specimen was blood. Every receptor here comes from a woman aged 55-70 years in good health.

DNA of the CDR3: TGCGCCAGCAGCGACCTGGGGGAGGGAGATACGCAGTATTTT. Protein: CASSDLGEGDTQYF. J is TRBJ2-3 and V is TRBV5-1; 7 bases align to TRBD2. V trimming: 4 bases; J trimming: 5 bases; junction bases outside the gene matches: 7. There are 14 residues in the CDR3. CDR1 SGHRS and CDR2 YFSETQ come from the germline V gene.

This sequence joins TRBV24-1 and TRBJ2-5, with TRBD1 matching over 9 bases. The J call may be in error: the DNA end matches TRBJ2-7 better. This CDR3 spans 15 amino acids. Germline CDR1 reads KGHDR; CDR2 reads SFDVKD. CDR3 amino acids: CATSDPGQGTIEQYF. The CDR3 region has the DNA TGTGCCACCAGTGATCCCGGACAGGGGACGATCGAGCAGTACTTC.

This sequence joins TRBV4-3 and TRBJ2-2, with 7 bases fitting TRBD1. After removal of 0 bases from V and 1 base from J, the junction contained 5 bases not matched to a gene. The CDR3 length is 17 residues. Germline V gene sequence: CDR1 LGHNA, CDR2 YSLEER. Written as DNA, the CDR3 is TGCGCCAGCAGCCAAGATACAGGGGACCTGAACACCGGGGAGCTGTTTTTT. This codes for CASSQDTGDLNTGELFF.

The chain couples TRBV7-2 to TRBJ1-2; 9 positions agree with TRBD1. V lost 5 bases, J lost 7 bases, and 5 bases stayed unmatched. This CDR3 has 13 residues. The germline V gene encodes CDR1 SGHTA and CDR2 FQGNSA. The CDR3 nucleotides are TGTGCCAGCAGCCGGGACAGGGTTGGTGGCTACACCTTC. Translation: CASSRDRVGGYTF.

This chain uses TRBV28 with TRBJ1-4, with 7 bases fitting TRBD1. V shed 8 bases, J shed 5 bases, and the junction held 11 bases outside the gene matches. The CDR3 runs 15 residues. Germline V gene lookup returns CDR1 MDHEN and CDR2 SYDVKM. The chain's CDR3 is CASGVSGTENEKLFF. CDR3 in DNA: TGTGCCAGCGGTGTATCCGGGACAGAGAATGAAAAACTGTTTTTT.

This clonotype was detected once. The chain couples TRBV5-1 to TRBJ2-5; unclear D gene. The CDR3 sequence is 16 residues long. V shed 0 bases and J shed 2 bases, with 14 bases lying between them. Per germline, CDR1 SGHRS and CDR2 YFSETQ. CDR3 sequence reads: CASSLAVVELQETQYF. For the CDR3, the DNA is TGCGCCAGCAGCTTGGCCGTTGTCGAGCTACAAGAGACCCAGTACTTC.

The V gene is TRBV7-2, the J gene TRBJ1-1, with D uncertain. The CDR3 runs 14 residues. Trimming took off 2 bases at V and 0 bases at J, with 7 bases between the two ends. Germline CDR1 reads SGHTA; CDR2 reads FQGNSA. CDR3 loop: CASSLRTMNTEAFF. The CDR3 DNA sequence: TGTGCCAGCAGCTTACGGACGATGAACACTGAAGCTTTCTTT.

V is TRBV19 and J is TRBJ2-5, with D maybe TRBD1 (5 bases). Trimming cost V 6 bases and J 2 bases, with 10 bases left between them. The CDR3 length is 13 residues. CDR1 and CDR2 (germline): LNHDA, SQIVND (reference sequence). In nucleotides, the CDR3 is TGTGCCAGTAGCAATCACAGGCAAGAGACCCAGTACTTC. Translating gives CASSNHRQETQYF.

This chain uses TRBV7-9 with TRBJ2-1; D may be TRBD2 (7 bases). Trimming removed 4 bases from V and 8 bases from J, with 18 bases in between. Germline CDR1 and CDR2: SEHNR and FQNEAQ (reference sequence). This CDR3 region has 15 residues. The CDR3 DNA sequence: TGTGCCAGCAGCTCCCCGACGGGGAGGGGGTATGAGCAGTTCTTC. This codes for CASSSPTGRGYEQFF.

The chain joins TRBV7-3 to TRBJ2-1; D possibly corresponds to TRBD2 (6 bases). V was trimmed by 5 bases and J by 9 bases, leaving 17 bases between them. Germline V gene sequence: CDR1 SGHTA, CDR2 FQGTGA. The CDR3 spans 14 residues. The CDR3 DNA reads TGTGCCAGCAGCCAAGGACTATCTCACAGTGAGCAGTTCTTC. This translates into CASSQGLSHSEQFF.

This clonotype occurred a few times. The chain joins TRBV24-1 to TRBJ2-1; 7 bases fit TRBD2. This CDR3 spans 16 amino acids. V was clipped by 4 bases and J by 6 bases; unmatched bases: 11. Germline CDR1 KGHDR, CDR2 SFDVKD. As DNA, the CDR3 is TGTGCCACCAGTGACTCTCGAGGGGCGGGAGTCAATGAGCAGTTCTTC. Its protein is CATSDSRGAGVNEQFF.

The V and J genes are TRBV27 and TRBJ1-6, with TRBD1 matching over 9 bases. Trimming removed 2 bases from V and 7 bases from J; junction bases left unmatched: 3. Germline V gene data show CDR1 as MNHEY and CDR2 as SMNVEV (reference sequence). The CDR3 length is 15 residues. CDR3 amino acids: CASSLGDRENSPLHF. The CDR3 region has the DNA TGTGCCAGCAGTTTAGGGGACAGGGAGAATTCACCCCTCCACTTT.

This clonotype was counted between two and nine times. The gene calls are TRBV30 and TRBJ1-2; 7 bases are shared with TRBD1. In germline, CDR1 is GTSNPN, CDR2 SVGIG (reference sequence). V shed 5 bases, J shed 5 bases, and the junction held 5 bases outside the gene matches. The CDR3 length is 12 residues. The CDR3 region has the DNA TGTGCCTGGGGCAACAGGGGTTATGGCTACACCTTC. Translation gives CAWGNRGYGYTF.

The rearrangement uses TRBV7-2 and TRBJ2-6, with D perhaps TRBD2 (6 bases). V gave up 5 bases and J gave up 3 bases, with 17 bases separating them. In germline, CDR1 is SGHTA, CDR2 FQGNSA. This CDR3 region has 17 residues. CDR3 in DNA: TGTGCCAGCAGCCCTTTCACTAGCAGGATTGGGGCCAACGTCCTGACTTTC. Its protein is CASSPFTSRIGANVLTF.